This TCR beta chain emerged from a study of identical twins. In the case of this clonotype: What it binds is not known.

MiXCR, run by TCRdb on the 5' RACE reads, gives a single entry per CDR3 protein. Among approximately 260,000 distinct CDR3 sequences listed, about 8% were seen once. Trimming shortened V by 6 bases and J by 3 bases, and 14 bases separated the two germline ends. This CDR3 is built from 15 residues. From germline, CDR1 is MNHNS and CDR2 SASEGT. Study-level points and caveats: Excess sharing by twins proved weaker in beta out-of-frame sequences. The same donors were not followed; conclusions instead depended on cross-sectional statistical analysis.

These same records also appear under a second study, on yellow fever vaccine responses in identical twins.

The source is a woman between 18 and 30 years old in good health. Sample: CD8+ T cells sorted from blood. The chain has TRBV6-1 and TRBJ1-4, with unresolved D. This CDR3 reads CASSFGRNANEKLFF. CDR3 nucleotide sequence: TGTGCCAGCAGCTTCGGACGGAACGCTAATGAAAAACTGTTTTTT.